Following are 4 T cell receptor beta chains from one sample sequenced in a study of T cell repertoires in cytomegalovirus infection. MiXCR, applied by TCRdb to the reads, yields one record per CDR3 protein. The sample records under 200,000 distinct CDR3 sequences, about a tenth being singletons. Sequencing was performed on PBMCs. All receptors come from a human donor in good health (CMV status not recorded). Some clones in this sample may be carry-over from other donors' samples.

This clonotype was recorded a few times. J is TRBJ1-2 and V is TRBV11-2; tentative D call: TRBD1 (5 bases). In germline, CDR1 is SGHAT, CDR2 FQNNGV. The CDR3 is 15 amino acids. The V and J ends lost 5 bases and 7 bases respectively, with 20 bases between them. DNA of the CDR3: TGTGCCAGCAGCCGGGCGGGGGTCCCGGCGGCTGGCTACACCTTC. It specifies CASSRAGVPAAGYTF.

This clonotype was counted at least ten times. Written as DNA, the CDR3 is TGTGCCAGCGACCCCATGAGAGGGGACGACGGGGAGCTGTTTTTT. Its protein product is CASDPMRGDDGELFF. The V and J genes are TRBV28 and TRBJ2-2; D may be TRBD1 or TRBD2 (5 bases each). Per the germline V gene, CDR1 is MDHEN and CDR2 is SYDVKM. CDR3 size: 15 residues. The V and J ends lost 8 bases and 7 bases respectively, with 20 bases between them.

This clonotype was observed a few times. The rearrangement links TRBV10-3 to TRBJ2-2; 16 bases match TRBD2. The CDR3 covers 20 residues. CDR1 ENHRY and CDR2 SYGVKD come from the germline V gene. V lost 8 bases, J lost 1 base, and 13 bases stayed unmatched. The CDR3 here is CAIALPGTSGRARNTGELFF. In DNA form, the CDR3 reads TGTGCCATCGCCTTACCCGGGACTAGCGGGAGGGCCCGGAACACCGGGGAGCTGTTTTTT.

This clonotype was found many times. The rearrangement links TRBV19 to TRBJ1-1, with D unresolved. Germline values: CDR1 LNHDA, CDR2 SQIVND (reference sequence). The CDR3 has 15 residues. V was shortened by 5 bases and J by 4 bases, with 17 bases between the two germline ends. The CDR3 loop reads CASSPRVGVSTEAFF. In nucleotides, the CDR3 is TGTGCCAGTAGTCCCCGGGTTGGGGTTAGCACTGAAGCTTTCTTT.